The 29 T cell receptor beta chains below come from one sample, sequenced in a study of identifying expanded T cells in peripheral blood. The repertoire was sequenced with immunoSEQ multiplex PCR; TCRdb's copy has only in-frame clones and lacks some. The sample shows approximately 81,000 clones, roughly 84% of them seen only once. The material sequenced was blood. These receptors originate from a person aged 18 to 70 in good health.

This clone was detected only once. V usage is TRBV7-8 and J usage is TRBJ2-2, with no clear D. CDR1 and CDR2 from the germline V gene are SGHVS and FQNEAQ. Trimming stripped 2 bases from V and 2 bases from J, with 15 bases between. The CDR3 has 17 amino acids. CDR3 protein: CASSLSLTYTNTGELFF. The CDR3 DNA sequence: TGTGCCAGCAGCTTATCTCTAACATACACCAACACCGGGGAGCTGTTTTTT.

This chain uses TRBV27 with TRBJ2-1, with D possibly TRBD2 on 6 matching bases. V dropped 6 bases and J dropped 2 bases, with 17 bases sitting between them. Germline loops: CDR1 MNHEY, CDR2 SMNVEV (reference sequence). CDR3 length: 16 residues. The CDR3 nucleotides read TGTGCCAGCAGCCCTGGTTGGAGGGAAACCTACAATGAGCAGTTCTTC. Translating gives CASSPGWRETYNEQFF.

This chain connects TRBV29-1 to TRBJ1-2; D may be TRBD1 (6 bases). The CDR3 covers 13 residues. Germline V gives CDR1 SQVTM, CDR2 ANQGSEA. V lost 4 bases and J lost 4, with 13 bases in between. The CDR3 DNA reads as TGCAGCGTTGTCCGGGGGGCGGGCTATGGCTACACCTTC. This gives the protein CSVVRGAGYGYTF.

This clone turned up a few times. One end of the junction is discordant with germline, which a read error may explain. The J gene is TRBJ2-5, the V gene TRBV7-7; weak D call: TRBD2 (5 bases). The CDR3 extends over 14 amino acids. CDR1 is SSHAT, CDR2 FNYEAQ, per germline (reference sequence). CDR3 bases: TGTGCTAGCAGCTTAGAGGGCTCCGTAGGGACCCAGTACTTC. It is translated as CASSLEGSVGTQYF. The full variable domain, completed using reference TRBV7-7 and TRBJ2-5, is GAGVSQSPRYKVTKRGQDVTLRCDPISSHATLYWYQQALGQGPEFLTYFNYEAQPDKSGLPSDRFSAERPEGSISTLTIQRTEQRDSAMYRCASSLEGSVGTQYFGPGTRLLVL.

The chain links TRBV30 to TRBJ2-7; 8 bases agree with TRBD1. Germline trimming cut 2 bases from V and 2 bases from J; bases unmatched to any gene: 2. The CDR3 sequence is 13 residues long. Germline-derived CDR1 and CDR2 are GTSNPN and SVGIG (reference sequence). CDR3 in DNA: TGTGCCTGGAGTAAGGACAGGGCCTACGAGCAGTACTTC. Translated, it gives CAWSKDRAYEQYF.

The CDR3: CASLLDSRGYGYTF. In DNA, the CDR3 is TGTGCCAGCCTACTCGACAGCCGAGGATATGGCTACACCTTC. The rearrangement uses TRBV28 and TRBJ1-2; a weak D match, TRBD1 (5 bases). The ends were cut back, 8 bases at V and 5 bases at J, with 18 bases in the middle. The CDR3 consists of 14 residues. CDR1 is MDHEN, CDR2 SYDVKM, per germline.

This sequence joins TRBV18 and TRBJ2-3; maybe TRBD1 (6 bases). V lost 3 bases, J lost 2 bases, and 12 bases lay in between. Germline CDR1 is KGHSH and CDR2 is LQKENI. This CDR3 contains 15 residues. The chain's CDR3 is CASSPGTINTDTQYF. In nucleotides, the CDR3 is TGTGCCAGCTCACCGGGGACAATAAACACAGATACGCAGTATTTT.

The chain carries TRBV5-1 and TRBJ2-5; TRBD2 matches 8 bases. The J call is in doubt because the DNA end fits TRBJ2-7 better. The CDR3 is 16 amino acids. The germline V gene encodes CDR1 SGHRS and CDR2 YFSETQ. CDR3 sequence reads: CASSAATSGVAYEQYF. The CDR3 DNA sequence: TGCGCCAGCAGCGCCGCCACTAGCGGTGTTGCCTACGAGCAGTACTTC.

This clone came up a few times. J is TRBJ1-2 and V is TRBV7-2; D is perhaps TRBD1 (5 bases). Germline-derived CDR1 and CDR2 are SGHTA and FQGNSA. Trimming shortened V by 5 bases and J by 4 bases, and 17 bases separated the two germline ends. This CDR3 has 15 amino acids. CDR3 in amino acids: CASSPSGGTSYGYTF. CDR3 DNA sequence: TGTGCCAGCAGCCCTAGCGGGGGAACCTCCTATGGCTACACCTTC.

V gene TRBV9 combines with J gene TRBJ1-4; no reliable D call. The germline V gene encodes CDR1 SGDLS and CDR2 YYNGEE. Trimming removed 4 bases at V and 0 bases at J, with 10 bases between. The CDR3 length is 15 residues. The CDR3 DNA follows: TGTGCCAGCAGCCCTGTCGTTGCAACTAATGAAAAACTGTTTTTT. This codes for CASSPVVATNEKLFF.

The chain combines TRBV20-1 with TRBJ2-7, with D possibly TRBD1 on 6 matching bases. The CDR3 has 11 amino acids. V was shortened by 3 bases and J by 11 bases, with 14 bases between the two germline ends. Germline V gives CDR1 DFQATT, CDR2 SNEGSKA (reference sequence). The CDR3 loop is CSASRQGNKYF. The CDR3 bases are TGCAGTGCTAGCCGGCAGGGGAATAAGTACTTC.

V is TRBV6-4 and J is TRBJ1-2, with a tentative D call TRBD1 (5 bases). The ends were cut back, 5 bases at V and 3 bases at J, with 10 bases in the middle. Germline V gives CDR1 MRHNA, CDR2 SNTAGT. CDR3 length: 13 residues. The DNA for the CDR3 is TGTGCCAGCAGTCCGGGACTAGACTATGGCTACACCTTC. This sequence encodes CASSPGLDYGYTF.

This rearrangement joins TRBV10-3 to TRBJ1-1; the D is unclear. The germline CDR1 and CDR2 sequences are ENHRY and SYGVKD. CDR3 size: 15 residues. V lost 0 bases and J 5 bases, leaving 13 bases between the germline ends. The CDR3 nucleotides are TGTGCCATCAGTGAGTCAGCCGCAGGAAGGACTGAAGCTTTCTTT. Amino acids: CAISESAAGRTEAFF.

The rearrangement links TRBV19 to TRBJ1-5; TRBD1 might be the D (6 bases). Germline CDR1 reads LNHDA; CDR2 reads SQIVND (reference sequence). This CDR3 is built from 17 residues. V was cut by 2 bases and J by 0 bases, with 14 bases left in between. CDR3 in amino acids: CASSITGGADSNQPQHF. CDR3 bases: TGTGCCAGTAGTATAACTGGGGGCGCGGATAGCAATCAGCCCCAGCATTTT.

This chain connects TRBV28 to TRBJ2-7; TRBD1 might be the D (6 bases). V was pared by 6 bases and J by 0 bases, with 12 bases between. Germline CDR1 reads MDHEN; CDR2 reads SYDVKM. This CDR3 is 14 amino acids long. The CDR3 DNA follows: TGTGCCAGCAGCCCTGGGGACATCTCCTACGAGCAGTACTTC. Its translation: CASSPGDISYEQYF.

This chain joins TRBV20-1 and TRBJ2-7; the D is unclear. Germline-derived CDR1 and CDR2 are DFQATT and SNEGSKA (reference sequence). V lost 7 bases and J 3 bases, leaving 7 bases between the germline ends. CDR3 length equals 10 residues. The CDR3 loop is CSGFLYEQYF. The CDR3 bases are TGCAGTGGATTTCTCTACGAGCAGTACTTC.

In DNA form, the CDR3 reads TGTGCCAGCAGCTCCCAACAGGGGGCTGCGGGAAACACCATATATTTT. Translating it yields CASSSQQGAAGNTIYF. The chain is built from TRBV9 and TRBJ1-3, with TRBD1 identical over 9 bases. CDR1 is SGDLS, CDR2 YYNGEE, per germline. This CDR3 is 16 amino acids long. V was pared by 4 bases and J by 4 bases, with 9 bases of the junction left unmatched.

This chain connects TRBV5-1 to TRBJ1-1, with 11 bases aligning to TRBD1. The V gene end was trimmed by 4 bases and the J gene end by 6 bases; junction bases not matched to a gene: 8. The CDR3 loop spans 15 amino acids. Germline values: CDR1 SGHRS, CDR2 YFSETQ. The CDR3 protein is CASSAGDRGMPEAFF. Written as DNA, the CDR3 is TGCGCCAGCAGCGCGGGGGACAGGGGGATGCCTGAAGCTTTCTTT.

The rearrangement joins TRBV9 to TRBJ1-1; 8 positions match TRBD1. The germline V gene encodes CDR1 SGDLS and CDR2 YYNGEE. V trimming: 2 bases; J trimming: 4 bases; junction bases outside the gene matches: 4. The CDR3 sequence is 14 residues long. CDR3 bases: TGTGCCAGCAGCGTTAGGCAGGGGGCCACTGAAGCTTTCTTT. This encodes CASSVRQGATEAFF.

DNA of the CDR3: TGTGCCAGCAGCGACCCGGCGGGCTCCTATGGCTACACCTTC. This gives the protein CASSDPAGSYGYTF. The J gene is TRBJ1-2, the V gene TRBV28; D is uncertain. The V end lost 6 bases, the J end lost 4 bases, and 15 bases lay between the germline ends. The germline CDR1 and CDR2 sequences are MDHEN and SYDVKM. This CDR3 is 14 amino acids long.

This CDR3 is CASSLVVWRGQYQETQYF. The DNA of the CDR3 is TGTGCCAGCAGCTTAGTCGTCTGGAGGGGCCAGTACCAAGAGACCCAGTACTTC. The chain joins TRBV7-8 to TRBJ2-5; weak D call: TRBD2 (6 bases). Trimming shortened V by 1 base and J by 0 bases, and 18 bases separated the two germline ends. In germline, CDR1 is SGHVS, CDR2 FQNEAQ. CDR3 length: 18 residues.

The genes are TRBV5-1 and TRBJ2-1, with D perhaps matching TRBD1 or TRBD2 (7 bases each). Germline assignment: CDR1 SGHRS and CDR2 YFSETQ. Trimming took 8 bases from V and 2 from J, leaving 14 bases between them. The CDR3 loop spans 14 amino acids. CDR3: CASEQGTTYNEQFF. CDR3 sequence (DNA): TGCGCCAGTGAACAGGGGACTACCTACAATGAGCAGTTCTTC.

The table lists this clone with a count of one. This rearrangement joins TRBV5-6 to TRBJ2-3; 7 bases match TRBD1. The CDR3 totals 14 residues. Losses at the gene ends were 0 bases for V and 8 bases for J; bases not matched to a gene: 6. Per the germline V gene, CDR1 is SGHDT and CDR2 is YYEEEE. The CDR3 loop reads CASSLVGPGGTQYF. DNA of the CDR3: TGTGCCAGCAGCTTGGTCGGACCAGGGGGTACGCAGTATTTT.

The rearrangement links TRBV27 to TRBJ2-3; a weak D match, TRBD2 (6 bases). Germline assignment: CDR1 MNHEY and CDR2 SMNVEV (reference sequence). The CDR3 has 12 residues. With 1 base removed from V and 8 bases from J, the gap between germline ends came to 7 bases. The chain's CDR3 is CASSLLGGTQYF. For the CDR3, the DNA is TGTGCCAGCAGTTTATTGGGGGGTACGCAGTATTTT.

Concerning this clone: No DNA is shown, since the ends of the CDR3 on it are uncertain; the CDR3 is the one TCRdb lists. The chain is built from TRBV28 and TRBJ2-7; TRBD1, the table's D call, was not compared with the DNA. Per germline, CDR1 MDHEN and CDR2 SYDVKM. A total of 13 residues make up the CDR3, ends included. CDR3 sequence reads: CASSFGSGYEQYF.

The genes are TRBV11-2 and TRBJ2-7, with D unclear. The V gene lost 1 base and the J gene lost 2 bases, with 9 bases spanning the gap. The length of the CDR3 is 14 residues. The germline gives CDR1 SGHAT, CDR2 FQNNGV. Here the CDR3 reads CASSLGPTTYEQYF. DNA of the CDR3: TGTGCCAGCAGCTTAGGACCGACCACCTACGAGCAGTACTTC.

The chain has TRBV7-2 and TRBJ1-2; 7 nucleotides match TRBD1. CDR3 length: 17 amino acids. Germline values: CDR1 SGHTA, CDR2 FQGNSA. The V and J ends lost 2 bases and 4 bases, in that order; junction bases with no gene match: 13. The CDR3 here is CASSLNPTGSYSYGYTF. In nucleotides, the CDR3 is TGTGCCAGCAGCTTAAACCCGACAGGGTCCTACTCCTATGGCTACACCTTC.

The chain employs TRBV19 and TRBJ2-7, with D perhaps matching TRBD1 (6 bases). This CDR3 comprises 13 residues. Trimming removed 7 bases from V and 1 base from J, with 11 bases in between. Germline CDR1 LNHDA, CDR2 SQIVND (reference sequence). The CDR3 sequence: CASNPGQSYEQYF. The DNA of the CDR3 is TGTGCCAGTAATCCCGGACAGTCCTACGAGCAGTACTTC. Based on the CDR3 plus reference TRBV19 and TRBJ2-7, the full variable domain is DGGITQSPKYLFRKEGQNVTLSCEQNLNHDAMYWYRQDPGQGLRLIYYSQIVNDFQKGDIAEGYSVSREKKESFPLTVTSAQKNPTAFYLCASNPGQSYEQYFGPGTRLTVT.

The V gene is TRBV9, the J gene TRBJ1-2; 12 bases match TRBD1. CDR3 length equals 18 residues. Looked up from germline, CDR1 is SGDLS and CDR2 is YYNGEE. After removal of 0 bases from V and 2 bases from J, the junction contained 8 bases not matched to a gene. In DNA form, the CDR3 reads TGTGCCAGCAGCGTAGGGGGACAGGGGGCATTTGGGAACTATGGCTACACCTTC. This sequence encodes CASSVGGQGAFGNYGYTF. Drawing the rest from reference TRBV9 and TRBJ1-2, the complete variable domain is DSGVTQTPKHLITATGQRVTLRCSPRSGDLSVYWYQQSLDQGLQFLIQYYNGEERAKGNILERFSAQQFPDLHSELNLSSLELGDSALYFCASSVGGQGAFGNYGYTFGSGTRLTVV.